A single sample is the source of the 27 T cell receptor beta chains below, sequenced in a study of T cells after yellow fever vaccination. Using its own MiXCR run on the 5' RACE reads, TCRdb lists one record per CDR3 protein. The table lists about 73,000 distinct CDR3 sequences, approximately 7.5% of them singletons, with roughly two fifths in the top ten. The sample here was CD8+ T cells sorted from PBMCs, taken on the day of the yellow fever booster vaccination. The receptor source for this set is a man aged 25 to 45 who received the YFV17D yellow fever vaccine.

This clonotype has a handful of counts. The CDR3 region has the DNA TGCGCCAGCAGCCAAGATACCGGTGAAGCTTTCTTT. Translated: CASSQDTGEAFF. V is TRBV4-1 and J is TRBJ1-1; no clear D. The CDR3 has 12 amino acids. V dropped 0 bases and J dropped 7 bases, with 6 bases sitting between them. Germline CDR1 is MGHRA and CDR2 is YSYEKL.

The V and J genes are TRBV3-1 and TRBJ2-5; 8 positions match TRBD1. V trimming: 0 bases; J trimming: 2 bases; junction bases outside the gene matches: 8. CDR1 is LGHDT and CDR2 is YNNKEL in the germline V gene (reference sequence). The CDR3 has 17 amino acids. CDR3 coding DNA: TGTGCCAGCAGCCAAGATCGGGGGACAGGCTTACAAGAGACCCAGTACTTC. This translates into CASSQDRGTGLQETQYF.

This clonotype showed up just a few times. The chain employs TRBV20-1 and TRBJ2-2; 12 bases are a match to TRBD1. J was trimmed by 5 bases and V by 6 bases; bases with no gene match: 13. Per germline, CDR1 DFQATT and CDR2 SNEGSKA (reference sequence). This CDR3 spans 17 amino acids. CDR3 bases: TGCAGTGCCTCTGGGAGGTCGGGACAGGGGGCTACCGGGGAGCTGTTTTTT. It codes for CSASGRSGQGATGELFF.

This clonotype was detected a few times. The gene calls are TRBV5-4 and TRBJ2-3, with D unclear. Germline-derived CDR1 and CDR2 are SGHNT and YYREEE (reference sequence). V was pared by 0 bases and J by 0 bases, with 11 bases between. This CDR3 region has 16 residues. CDR3 loop: CASSLGPGSSTDTQYF. In DNA, the CDR3 is TGTGCCAGCAGCTTGGGTCCCGGGTCTAGCACAGATACGCAGTATTTT.

The gene calls are TRBV4-3 and TRBJ2-2, with D hard to call. CDR1 is LGHNA, CDR2 YSLEER, per germline. Trimming pared 0 bases from V and 3 bases from J, leaving 8 bases between. The CDR3 consists of 15 residues. The CDR3 DNA is TGCGCCAGCAGCCAAGACCAGGCGTACACCGGGGAGCTGTTTTTT. Translated: CASSQDQAYTGELFF.

This clonotype was observed a few times. This rearrangement joins TRBV7-9 to TRBJ1-1, with no clear D. The CDR3 has 15 amino acids. The V gene lost 3 bases and the J gene lost 2 bases, with 13 bases spanning the gap. Germline-derived CDR1 and CDR2 are SEHNR and FQNEAQ (reference sequence). CDR3 DNA sequence: TGTGCCAGCAGCTTTAGATCTACAGCTAACACTGAAGCTTTCTTT. Its translation is CASSFRSTANTEAFF.

The CDR3 nucleotides are TGTGCCAGCAGCCCGGGCGGGCTAGCGAGTTGGAATGAGCAGTTCTTC. This sequence encodes CASSPGGLASWNEQFF. The chain uses TRBV7-2 and TRBJ2-1, with a possible D match to TRBD2 (6 bases). Trimming shortened V by 5 bases and J by 7 bases, and 21 bases separated the two germline ends. Per germline, CDR1 SGHTA and CDR2 FQGNSA. The CDR3 runs 16 residues.

The gene calls are TRBV7-8 and TRBJ2-3; D unclear. The length of the CDR3 is 15 residues. Trimming removed 6 bases from V and 1 base from J, with 14 bases in between. Germline assignment: CDR1 SGHVS and CDR2 FQNEAQ. The CDR3 DNA is TGTGCCAGCAGGACCATAAGCGAGGGCACAGATACGCAGTATTTT. This codes for CASRTISEGTDTQYF.

The genes are TRBV2 and TRBJ2-7; unclear D gene. V was clipped by 0 bases and J by 6 bases, with 9 bases between them. The CDR3 is made up of 13 amino acids. Germline assignment: CDR1 SNHLY and CDR2 FYNNEI. CDR3 nucleotides: TGTGCCAGCAGTGAAGCCTGGAACGGCGAGCAGTACTTC. Protein sequence: CASSEAWNGEQYF.

The V gene is TRBV28, the J gene TRBJ2-7; 12 bases fit TRBD2. The CDR3 is 15 residues long. CDR1 is MDHEN and CDR2 is SYDVKM in the germline V gene. With V trimmed by 8 bases and J by 6 bases, 11 bases remained unmatched. In DNA form, the CDR3 reads TGTGCCAGCGAGGGATCTAGCGGGAGGGCCCTCGAGCAGTACTTC. It is translated as CASEGSSGRALEQYF.

This clonotype was recorded at least ten times. The chain joins TRBV10-3 to TRBJ2-2; 10 bases are a match to TRBD1. CDR3 length equals 17 residues. Germline CDR1 is ENHRY and CDR2 is SYGVKD. Losses at the gene ends were 5 bases for V and 0 bases for J; bases not matched to a gene: 6. The CDR3 sequence: CAISRTGGGTNTGELFF. For the CDR3, the DNA is TGTGCCATCAGTAGGACAGGGGGGGGCACGAACACCGGGGAGCTGTTTTTT.

This clonotype came up many times. The rearrangement links TRBV27 to TRBJ2-2, with unresolved D. The germline CDR1 and CDR2 sequences are MNHEY and SMNVEV (reference sequence). The V and J ends lost 3 bases and 6 bases respectively, with 14 bases between them. The CDR3 covers 15 residues. The CDR3 nucleotides are TGTGCCAGCAGTTTTACATCGACCTCGGCCGGGGAGCTGTTTTTT. It translates to CASSFTSTSAGELFF.

This clonotype was picked up a small number of times. The chain combines TRBV4-3 with TRBJ2-7, with D perhaps matching TRBD2 (5 bases). CDR1 and CDR2 from the germline V gene are LGHNA and YSLEER. Deletions cut 0 bases from V and 1 base from J, with 10 bases between. This CDR3 has 15 residues. The CDR3 coding sequence is TGCGCCAGCAGCCAAGACTTCCTAGCTTCCTACGAGCAGTACTTC. As protein: CASSQDFLASYEQYF.

The rearrangement uses TRBV25-1 and TRBJ1-1; D ambiguous. The V gene lost 4 bases and the J gene lost 8 bases, with 8 bases spanning the gap. CDR1 is MGHDK, CDR2 SYGVNS, per germline. The CDR3 length is 11 residues. CDR3 DNA sequence: TGTGCCAGCAGTGTTGTGGGAGAAGCTTTCTTT. Amino acid sequence: CASSVVGEAFF.

This clonotype appeared a few times. J is TRBJ2-7 and V is TRBV11-2, with unresolved D. CDR1 is SGHAT, CDR2 FQNNGV, per germline. Trimming removed 5 bases from V and 7 bases from J, with 18 bases in between. CDR3 length equals 14 residues. CDR3 coding DNA: TGTGCCAGCAGCCAGGCCATCAGTGGGGAAGAGCAGTACTTC. Translated, it gives CASSQAISGEEQYF.

The sample holds a few counts of this clonotype. J is TRBJ2-5 and V is TRBV20-1; no definite D call. Between the trimmed V and J ends, which lost 1 base and 7 bases, there was a span of 7 bases. The CDR3 loop spans 11 amino acids. Germline CDR1 and CDR2: DFQATT and SNEGSKA (reference sequence). For the CDR3, the DNA is TGCAGTGCTAGAGTAGGTGCGACCCAGTACTTC. Residues: CSARVGATQYF.

The chain joins TRBV27 to TRBJ2-3, with TRBD2 identical over 9 bases. The germline CDR1 and CDR2 sequences are MNHEY and SMNVEV (reference sequence). This CDR3 comprises 12 residues. V was clipped by 6 bases and J by 10 bases; unmatched bases: 5. CDR3 sequence (DNA): TGTGCCAGCAGGGGGGGACTAGCCTCGCAGTATTTT. This translates into CASRGGLASQYF.

This sequence joins TRBV12-3 or TRBV12-4 and TRBJ2-3; D remains unclear. CDR3 size: 13 residues. V was pared by 5 bases and J by 4 bases, with 10 bases between. The DNA for the CDR3 is TGTGCCAGCAGTCGACCCGGTTCAGATACGCAGTATTTT. It specifies CASSRPGSDTQYF.

J is TRBJ2-3 and V is TRBV7-9; a possible D gene is TRBD2 (5 bases). CDR3 length: 14 residues. The germline V gene encodes CDR1 SEHNR and CDR2 FQNEAQ (reference sequence). Trimming removed 2 bases at V and 3 bases at J, with 9 bases between. CDR3 residues: CASSLSGSTDTQYF. The CDR3 bases are TGTGCCAGCAGCTTATCGGGAAGTACAGATACGCAGTATTTT.

This clonotype was seen more than once but under ten times. V usage is TRBV7-9 and J usage is TRBJ1-1, with 7 bases that match TRBD1. Trimming cost V 6 bases and J 7 bases; bases outside gene matches: 11. The V gene's germline CDR1 is SEHNR and CDR2 FQNEAQ (reference sequence). The CDR3 is made up of 14 amino acids. The CDR3 nucleotides read TGTGCCAGCAGTTCCGGGACAGCGATTGGTGAAGCTTTCTTT. This translates into CASSSGTAIGEAFF.

This clonotype came up a few times. The chain recombines TRBV27 with TRBJ1-5; a weak D match, TRBD1 (5 bases). Trimming pared 2 bases from V and 2 bases from J, leaving 13 bases between. The CDR3 has 16 amino acids. Germline assignment: CDR1 MNHEY and CDR2 SMNVEV (reference sequence). The CDR3 nucleotides are TGTGCCAGCAGTTTAACGATCGGGGGAGGCAATCAGCCCCAGCATTTT. Translating it yields CASSLTIGGGNQPQHF.

The rearrangement uses TRBV6-2 or TRBV6-3 and TRBJ2-1; D is unresolved. Trimming took 2 bases from V and 13 from J, leaving 9 bases between them. CDR3 length equals 11 residues. Germline lookup yields CDR1 MNHEY and CDR2 SVGEGT. The CDR3 nucleotides read TGTGCCAGCAGTTACGGTCGGATTCAGTTCTTC. This sequence encodes CASSYGRIQFF.

This clonotype was counted a few times. CDR3 nucleotides: TGCGCCAGCAGCCTCGGAAAAGATGAGCAGTTCTTC. It specifies CASSLGKDEQFF. This chain uses TRBV5-1 with TRBJ2-1; no reliable D call. The CDR3 covers 12 residues. The germline V gene encodes CDR1 SGHRS and CDR2 YFSETQ. Trimming removed 4 bases from V and 8 bases from J, with 10 bases in between.

This clonotype was counted a few times. The chain carries TRBV20-1 and TRBJ1-2, with D tentatively TRBD1 (5 bases). The CDR3 is 10 residues long. Trimming removed 4 bases from V and 7 bases from J, with 7 bases in between. CDR1 is DFQATT and CDR2 is SNEGSKA in the germline V gene (reference sequence). The CDR3 nucleotides read TGCAGTGCTACAGGGTTTGGCTACACCTTC. Amino acids: CSATGFGYTF.

The sample holds one count of this clonotype. J is TRBJ2-5 and V is TRBV7-7, with D possibly TRBD1 on 6 matching bases. The germline V gene has CDR1 SSHAT and CDR2 FNYEAQ (reference sequence). The CDR3 spans 15 residues. V gave up 2 bases and J gave up 0 bases, with 10 bases separating them. CDR3: CASSLYRTDQETQYF. The CDR3 region has the DNA TGTGCCAGCAGCTTATATAGGACAGACCAAGAGACCCAGTACTTC. Combining the CDR3 with reference TRBV7-7 and TRBJ2-5 gives the whole variable domain GAGVSQSPRYKVTKRGQDVTLRCDPISSHATLYWYQQALGQGPEFLTYFNYEAQPDKSGLPSDRFSAERPEGSISTLTIQRTEQRDSAMYRCASSLYRTDQETQYFGPGTRLLVL.

V is TRBV12-3 or TRBV12-4 and J is TRBJ2-7, with 10 bases lining up with TRBD1. The CDR3 contains 14 residues. Losses at the gene ends were 6 bases for V and 5 bases for J; bases not matched to a gene: 7. DNA for the CDR3: TGTGCCAGCAGCTCGACAGGGGGCTGGAACGAGCAGTACTTC. Its translation: CASSSTGGWNEQYF.

This clonotype was observed many times. The chain has TRBV12-3 or TRBV12-4 and TRBJ2-2; TRBD2 matches at 7 bases. V lost 6 bases to trimming and J lost 4 bases; unmatched junction nucleotides: 8. The CDR3 has 15 amino acids. This CDR3 is CASRISSGLTGELFF. The CDR3 DNA follows: TGTGCCAGCAGGATCTCTAGCGGACTCACCGGGGAGCTGTTTTTT.